This T cell receptor (beta chain) emerged from a study of T-cell reconstitution after alpha-beta-depleted transplantation in children. Note on this clonotype: Antigen specificity is unknown.

This CDR3 contains 15 residues. The V end was cut by 1 base, the J end by 0 bases, with 9 bases between. Looked up from germline, CDR1 is SNHLY and CDR2 is FYNNEI. As it was prepared, the TCRbeta library received unique molecular identifiers. Each CDR3 protein gets one entry after TCRdb re-called the PCR reads with MiXCR. Among fewer than 500,000 distinct CDR3 sequences, over 40% were seen once, and the ten largest hold 25% to 30%. General study results and limits: After transplant, high TCRbeta diversity at day 60 in some patients arose from surviving recipient T cells and thymic progenitors.

This TCR was sampled from a girl aged 2 to 9 with aplastic anemia, due to receive a stem cell transplant. This specimen consisted of PBMCs, obtained before TCRalphabeta/CD19-depleted stem cell transplant. The chain combines TRBV2 with TRBJ1-2, with D unresolved. In DNA, the CDR3 is TGTGCCAGCAGTGAAGTGGGGTTAGCTAACTATGGCTACACCTTC. Protein product: CASSEVGLANYGYTF.